Below are 23 T cell receptor beta chains sequenced from a single sample in a study of CD8 T cells in Susac syndrome. Roughly 0.45 to 1 ug RNA was reverse transcribed with random hexamers. TCRdb processed the immunoSEQ multiplex PCR reads anew with MiXCR; each CDR3 protein has one entry. The sample records about 130,000 distinct CDR3 sequences, about 95% being singletons. The specimen was CD4+ T cells from PBMCs. The source of these receptors is a human donor in good health.

The chain employs TRBV6-2 or TRBV6-3 and TRBJ2-7; perhaps TRBD1 as D (6 bases). Germline V gives CDR1 MNHEY, CDR2 SVGEGT. The germline V and J ends were trimmed by 2 bases and 1 base, with 12 bases remaining between them. The CDR3 has 15 amino acids. Written as DNA, the CDR3 is TGTGCCAGCAGTTACGACCAGGGGCGATCCTACGAGCAGTACTTC. It is translated as CASSYDQGRSYEQYF.

This chain connects TRBV6-6 to TRBJ2-3; 12 bases fit TRBD2. The germline V gene has CDR1 MNHNY and CDR2 SVGAGI (reference sequence). CDR3 size: 16 residues. V lost 5 bases, J lost 9 bases, and 12 bases stayed unmatched. The CDR3 loop reads CASSPLAGGTLGTQYF. In nucleotides, the CDR3 is TGTGCCAGCAGTCCCCTAGCGGGAGGGACCCTAGGGACGCAGTATTTT.

V gene TRBV7-9 combines with J gene TRBJ2-7; 9 bases line up with TRBD1. CDR3 length: 14 amino acids. The V and J ends lost 4 bases and 1 base, in that order; junction bases with no gene match: 2. In germline, CDR1 is SEHNR, CDR2 FQNEAQ (reference sequence). The chain's CDR3 is CASSSDRGSYEQYF. The CDR3 bases are TGTGCCAGCAGCTCGGACAGGGGATCCTACGAGCAGTACTTC.

The V gene is TRBV5-1, the J gene TRBJ2-7; weak D call: TRBD1 (6 bases). From germline, CDR1 is SGHRS and CDR2 YFSETQ. With 3 bases removed from V and 1 base from J, the gap between germline ends came to 14 bases. The CDR3 is 15 amino acids. This CDR3 reads CASSSNRDPSYEQYF. The CDR3 DNA is TGCGCCAGCAGCTCAAACAGGGATCCGTCCTACGAGCAGTACTTC.

This chain connects TRBV20-1 to TRBJ2-7; TRBD2 might be the D (5 bases). Trimming shortened V by 5 bases and J by 5 bases, and 13 bases separated the two germline ends. CDR1 and CDR2 from the germline V gene are DFQATT and SNEGSKA (reference sequence). The CDR3 consists of 12 residues. The DNA for the CDR3 is TGCAGTGCTCCACTAGTTCCCCACGAGCAGTACTTC. Its translation is CSAPLVPHEQYF.

The chain joins TRBV24-1 to TRBJ1-1; D not resolved. The germline CDR1 and CDR2 sequences are KGHDR and SFDVKD. The CDR3 length is 17 residues. V gave up 5 bases and J gave up 1 base, with 19 bases separating them. The CDR3 reads CATSASPGRTGNTEAFF. In DNA form, the CDR3 reads TGTGCCACCAGTGCCTCCCCCGGGAGGACGGGGAACACTGAAGCTTTCTTT.

This clonotype occurred a few times. The chain links TRBV14 to TRBJ2-5; D unresolved. Trimming stripped 2 bases from V and 5 bases from J, with 3 bases between. The germline CDR1 and CDR2 sequences are SGHDN and FVKESK. This CDR3 region has 11 residues. CDR3 nucleotides: TGTGCCAGCAGCCAAAGGGAGACCCAGTACTTC. Its translation is CASSQRETQYF.

The chain employs TRBV2 and TRBJ1-1; D remains unclear. V was pared by 3 bases and J by 1 base, with 3 bases between. Per germline, CDR1 SNHLY and CDR2 FYNNEI. This CDR3 comprises 12 residues. CDR3 protein: CASSDTNTEAFF. CDR3 nucleotides: TGTGCCAGCAGTGACACGAACACTGAAGCTTTCTTT. Combining the CDR3 with reference TRBV2 and TRBJ1-1 gives the whole variable domain EPEVTQTPSHQVTQMGQEVILRCVPISNHLYFYWYRQILGQKVEFLVSFYNNEISEKSEIFDDQFSVERPDGSNFTLKIRSTKLEDSAMYFCASSDTNTEAFFGQGTRLTVV.

The rearrangement joins TRBV28 to TRBJ1-1; D not resolved. The CDR3 spans 15 residues. The germline V gene encodes CDR1 MDHEN and CDR2 SYDVKM. Trimming stripped 4 bases from V and 1 base from J, with 13 bases between. CDR3 sequence (DNA): TGTGCCAGCAGTTCGGACCACCTTCGGAACACTGAAGCTTTCTTT. Encoded protein: CASSSDHLRNTEAFF.

The CDR3 coding sequence is TGTGCCACCAGGGACAGGCCAGCTAACTATGGCTACACCTTC. Its protein product is CATRDRPANYGYTF. J is TRBJ1-2 and V is TRBV6-2 or TRBV6-3, with TRBD1 matching 8 bases. This CDR3 region has 14 residues. Germline assignment: CDR1 MNHEY and CDR2 SVGEGT. Trimming cost V 10 bases and J 0 bases; bases outside gene matches: 7.

The CDR3, as DNA: TGTGCCAGCAGTTTATTTATTGAAAAACTGTTTTTT. Its protein is CASSLFIEKLFF. This chain uses TRBV28 with TRBJ1-4; D is undetermined. V was cut by 1 base and J by 7 bases, with 4 bases left in between. There are 12 residues in the CDR3. CDR1 is MDHEN and CDR2 is SYDVKM in the germline V gene.

In this sample, this clonotype turned up a few times. The chain combines TRBV29-1 with TRBJ2-7; tentative D call: TRBD1 (6 bases). The CDR3 consists of 12 residues. Germline V gene lookup returns CDR1 SQVTM and CDR2 ANQGSEA. The V end lost 4 bases, the J end lost 1 base, and 8 bases lay between the germline ends. This CDR3 is CSVGRGSYEQYF. The CDR3 DNA follows: TGCAGCGTTGGCAGGGGATCCTACGAGCAGTACTTC.

This clonotype was seen just once. This chain connects TRBV4-1 to TRBJ2-2; a weak D match, TRBD1 (5 bases). Per the germline V gene, CDR1 is MGHRA and CDR2 is YSYEKL. The length of the CDR3 is 16 residues. Trimming removed 0 bases from V and 5 bases from J, with 13 bases in between. Here the CDR3 reads CASSQDGADRTGELFF. CDR3 in DNA: TGCGCCAGCAGCCAAGATGGGGCCGATCGGACCGGGGAGCTGTTTTTT.

This clonotype was recorded only once. V is TRBV29-1 and J is TRBJ2-1; D is possibly TRBD2 (6 bases). This CDR3 has 13 amino acids. Trimming took 4 bases from V and 1 from J, leaving 8 bases between them. Looked up from germline, CDR1 is SQVTM and CDR2 is ANQGSEA. The chain's CDR3 is CSVGGTSYNEQFF. CDR3 coding DNA: TGCAGCGTTGGGGGGACTTCCTACAATGAGCAGTTCTTC.

The chain joins TRBV5-1 to TRBJ2-5; TRBD2 matches 9 bases. V trimming: 0 bases; J trimming: 4 bases; junction bases outside the gene matches: 10. Looked up from germline, CDR1 is SGHRS and CDR2 is YFSETQ. The CDR3 loop spans 17 amino acids. This chain's CDR3 is CASSLAQGAGGRETQYF. Here the CDR3 DNA reads TGCGCCAGCAGCTTGGCTCAGGGCGCGGGAGGGCGAGAGACCCAGTACTTC.

This sequence joins TRBV7-9 and TRBJ2-1; 10 bases agree with TRBD2. The germline CDR1 and CDR2 sequences are SEHNR and FQNEAQ (reference sequence). The CDR3 has 17 residues. Germline trimming cut 6 bases from V and 9 bases from J; bases unmatched to any gene: 17. The CDR3 DNA is TGTGCCAGCAGATATAGTTCTAGCGGGAGCGGGGGTAGTGAGCAGTTCTTC. Protein sequence: CASRYSSSGSGGSEQFF.

The chain couples TRBV7-9 to TRBJ2-7; D call uncertain. From germline, CDR1 is SEHNR and CDR2 FQNEAQ (reference sequence). V shed 1 base and J shed 5 bases, with 9 bases lying between them. This CDR3 comprises 13 residues. CDR3 nucleotide sequence: TGTGCCAGCAGCTTAGGTCCCGTCCACGAGCAGTACTTC. Its translation: CASSLGPVHEQYF.

In its sample, this clonotype was seen a few times. This chain links TRBV7-2 with TRBJ2-7, with D perhaps TRBD2 (5 bases). Germline V gives CDR1 SGHTA, CDR2 FQGNSA. This CDR3 has 13 residues. Trimming pared 6 bases from V and 5 bases from J, leaving 14 bases between. This chain's CDR3 is CASSRAGFHEQYF. Written as DNA, the CDR3 is TGTGCCAGCAGTCGGGCGGGCTTCCACGAGCAGTACTTC. The full variable domain, its missing parts supplied by reference TRBV7-2 and TRBJ2-7, is GAGVSQSPSNKVTEKGKDVELRCDPISGHTALYWYRQSLGQGLEFLIYFQGNSAPDKSGLPSDRFSAERTGGSVSTLTIQRTQQEDSAVYLCASSRAGFHEQYFGPGTRLTVT.

The chain uses TRBV4-1 and TRBJ1-4; a possible D gene is TRBD1 (5 bases). The CDR3 covers 15 residues. Germline CDR1 MGHRA, CDR2 YSYEKL. Trimming cost V 3 bases and J 0 bases, with 8 bases left between them. CDR3 sequence reads: CASSQGETTNEKLFF. The DNA of the CDR3 is TGCGCCAGCAGCCAGGGGGAGACAACTAATGAAAAACTGTTTTTT.

The V call is TRBV18, the J call TRBJ2-7, with TRBD1 matching 11 bases. The J segment lost 5 bases and the V segment lost 3 bases, leaving 6 bases of the junction unmatched. This CDR3 spans 15 amino acids. Germline V gives CDR1 KGHSH, CDR2 LQKENI. In nucleotides, the CDR3 is TGTGCCAGCTCACCGTCCGGGACAGGGGGTAACGAGCAGTACTTC. Protein sequence: CASSPSGTGGNEQYF. The variable domain in full, completed from reference TRBV18 and TRBJ2-7, reads NAGVMQNPRHLVRRRGQEARLRCSPMKGHSHVYWYRQLPEEGLKFMVYLQKENIIDESGMPKERFSAEFPKEGPSILRIQQVVRGDSAAYFCASSPSGTGGNEQYFGPGTRLTVT.

The chain carries TRBV12-3 or TRBV12-4 and TRBJ2-7; 7 bases fit TRBD1. The CDR3 extends over 14 amino acids. Trimming removed 6 bases from V and 2 bases from J; junction bases left unmatched: 7. The CDR3 loop is CASSTSTGAYEQYF. In DNA, the CDR3 is TGTGCCAGCAGCACCTCCACAGGGGCCTACGAGCAGTACTTC.

The chain carries TRBV25-1 and TRBJ2-3; D is uncertain. CDR3 length: 12 amino acids. The germline V and J ends were trimmed by 1 base and 5 bases, with 4 bases remaining between them. Germline values: CDR1 MGHDK, CDR2 SYGVNS. The CDR3 protein is CASSEWEDTQYF. CDR3 nucleotides: TGTGCCAGCAGTGAATGGGAAGATACGCAGTATTTT.

The rearrangement links TRBV5-1 to TRBJ2-7; 7 nucleotides match TRBD1. From germline, CDR1 is SGHRS and CDR2 YFSETQ. The CDR3 is made up of 13 amino acids. With 4 bases clipped from V and 2 bases from J, the junction kept 3 bases outside the gene matches. CDR3: CASSTGTAYEQYF. For the CDR3, the DNA is TGCGCCAGCAGCACCGGGACAGCCTACGAGCAGTACTTC. The full variable domain, in which reference TRBV5-1 and TRBJ2-7 provide the parts outside the CDR3, is KAGVTQTPRYLIKTRGQQVTLSCSPISGHRSVSWYQQTPGQGLQFLFEYFSETQRNKGNFPGRFSGRQFSNSRSEMNVSTLELGDSALYLCASSTGTAYEQYFGPGTRLTVT.